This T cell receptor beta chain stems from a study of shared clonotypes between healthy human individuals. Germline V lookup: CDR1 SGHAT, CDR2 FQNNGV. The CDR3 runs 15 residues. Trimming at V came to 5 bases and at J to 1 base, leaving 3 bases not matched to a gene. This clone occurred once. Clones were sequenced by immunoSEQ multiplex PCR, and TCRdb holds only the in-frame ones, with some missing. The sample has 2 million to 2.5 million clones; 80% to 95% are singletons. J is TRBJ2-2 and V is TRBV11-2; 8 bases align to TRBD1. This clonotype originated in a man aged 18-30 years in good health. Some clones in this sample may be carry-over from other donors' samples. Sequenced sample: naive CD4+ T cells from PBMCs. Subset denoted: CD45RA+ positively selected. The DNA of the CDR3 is TGTGCCAGCAGCCCGGGGACAGGGAACACCGGGGAGCTGTTTTTT. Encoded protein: CASSPGTGNTGELFF.